This is a list of T cell receptor beta chains from one sample in a study of CD8+ T cells in alopecia areata. Sequencing used immunoSEQ multiplex PCR; TCRdb keeps in-frame clones, though not all of them. Of about 250,000 clones in the sample, about three fifths were seen once. The sequenced sample was CD4+ T cells sorted from blood, obtained around week 54, from a patient treated with tofacitinib. The receptors were gathered from a human donor with alopecia areata. The CDR3 runs from the conserved cysteine through the conserved F or W. A D gene is named only where the DNA matches it firmly. For some rows the clone size is stated as once, few or many, or as a class when expanded; others skip it.

DNA: TGTGCCAGCAGCTTAGCGGGCCTAACCGGGACGCAGTATTTT
CDR3: CASSLAGLTGTQYF
size: .
D: .
J: TRBJ2-3
V: TRBV7-2

DNA: TGTGCCAGCTCACGTCAGGCGGGGGTATATAATTCACCCCTCCACTTT
CDR3: CASSRQAGVYNSPLHF
size: .
D: .
J: TRBJ1-6
V: TRBV18

DNA: TGTGCCAGCAGTGAGAACAGGGGGATACAGCCCCAGCATTTT
CDR3: CASSENRGIQPQHF
size: .
D: TRBD1
J: TRBJ1-5
V: TRBV2

DNA: TGCGCCAGCAGCTTGGAAGGGGGAGAGACCCAGTACTTC
CDR3: CASSLEGGETQYF
size: .
D: .
J: TRBJ2-5
V: TRBV5-1

DNA: TGCAGCGTTGGAAGGAGGACCACATACAATGAGCAGTTCTTC
CDR3: CSVGRRTTYNEQFF
size: .
D: .
J: TRBJ2-1
V: TRBV29-1

DNA: TGTGCCAGCACAATCGAGGCCTACAATGAGCAGTTCTTC
CDR3: CASTIEAYNEQFF
size: .
D: .
J: TRBJ2-1
V: TRBV2

DNA: TGCGCCAGCAGCCAATTCGGGACAGGGGCCTACAATGAGCAGTTCTTC
CDR3: CASSQFGTGAYNEQFF
size: .
D: TRBD1
J: TRBJ2-1
V: TRBV4-1

DNA: TGTGCCAGCAGCTTAGGGGACAGCCGAGGTGAAAAACTGTTTTTT
CDR3: CASSLGDSRGEKLFF
size: .
D: TRBD1
J: TRBJ1-4
V: TRBV7-2

DNA: TGTGCCTGGGGTCCGCCAGAAGCTTTCTTT
CDR3: CAWGPPEAFF
size: .
D: .
J: TRBJ1-1
V: TRBV30

DNA: TGTGCCAGCGGCGCCCAGGCCTATAATTCACCCCTCCACTTT
CDR3: CASGAQAYNSPLHF
size: .
D: .
J: TRBJ1-6
V: TRBV25-1

DNA: TGTGCCAGCAGTGAAGGACAAAACACCGGGGAGCTGTTTTTT
CDR3: CASSEGQNTGELFF
size: .
D: .
J: TRBJ2-2
V: TRBV2

DNA: TGCGCCAGCAGCTTTGATTCCCTGGGGCAAGAGACCCAGTACTTC
CDR3: CASSFDSLGQETQYF
size: .
D: .
J: TRBJ2-5
V: TRBV5-1

DNA: TGTGCCAGCAGTTATAGGACAAACACCGGGGAGCTGTTTTTT
CDR3: CASSYRTNTGELFF
size: .
D: .
J: TRBJ2-2
V: TRBV27

DNA: TGTGCCTGGAGTGTACGGGGGATAAGTCAGCCCCAGCATTTT
CDR3: CAWSVRGISQPQHF
size: .
D: .
J: TRBJ1-5
V: TRBV30

DNA: TGTGCCAGCAGAAGGGACCAGATCGGATCACCCCTCCACTTT
CDR3: CASRRDQIGSPLHF
size: .
D: .
J: TRBJ1-6
V: TRBV6-5

DNA: TGTGCCTGGAGTGCACAGGGGGACACTGAAGCTTTCTTT
CDR3: CAWSAQGDTEAFF
size: .
D: TRBD1
J: TRBJ1-1
V: TRBV30

DNA: TGTGCCAGCAGGAAACAGGGGGCGCACACCGGGGAGCTGTTTTTT
CDR3: CASRKQGAHTGELFF
size: .
D: TRBD1
J: TRBJ2-2
V: TRBV11-2

DNA: TGTGCCTGGAGTCCAGACTCGACTAACTATGGCTACACCTTC
CDR3: CAWSPDSTNYGYTF
size: .
D: .
J: TRBJ1-2
V: TRBV30

DNA: TGCAGCGTTCCCCCAAGGGGAGCGTACAATGAGCAGTTCTTC
CDR3: CSVPPRGAYNEQFF
size: .
D: .
J: TRBJ2-1
V: TRBV29-1

DNA: TGTGCCAGCAGTAGGGACAGGGGGCGAGAGCAGTTCTTC
CDR3: CASSRDRGREQFF
size: few
D: TRBD1
J: TRBJ2-1
V: TRBV27

DNA: TGCAGCGTTGGCGAAGGACAGGGGTTCAATCAGCCCCAGCATTTT
CDR3: CSVGEGQGFNQPQHF
size: .
D: TRBD1
J: TRBJ1-5
V: TRBV29-1

DNA: TGTGCCACCAAAGGGGCCTCCTACGAGCAGTACTTC
CDR3: CATKGASYEQYF
size: .
D: .
J: TRBJ2-7
V: TRBV19

DNA: TGTGCCAGCAGCTCCTACGACAGGGTCTATGGCTACACCTTC
CDR3: CASSSYDRVYGYTF
size: once
D: TRBD1
J: TRBJ1-2
V: TRBV5-4

DNA: TGCGCCAGCAGCCTGACAGGGGGAAGCACAGATACGCAGTATTTT
CDR3: CASSLTGGSTDTQYF
size: .
D: TRBD1
J: TRBJ2-3
V: TRBV4-3

DNA: TGTGCCAGCAGTCTCAGGGACGGGTATCTTGCTGAAGCTTTCTTT
CDR3: CASSLRDGYLAEAFF
size: few
D: .
J: TRBJ1-1
V: TRBV6-5

DNA: TGTGCCTGGAGCTATACAGGTTCTGGTGAAGCTTTCTTT
CDR3: CAWSYTGSGEAFF
size: few
D: .
J: TRBJ1-1
V: TRBV30

DNA: TGTGCCAGCAGCCATTTCCCCTCAGGGAGGGCAAGGAACACCGGGGAGCTGTTTTTT
CDR3: CASSHFPSGRARNTGELFF
size: many
D: TRBD2
J: TRBJ2-2
V: TRBV7-2

DNA: TGCGCCAGCAGCCAAGATGTGGGGCGCTACACCTTC
CDR3: CASSQDVGRYTF
size: .
D: .
J: TRBJ1-2
V: TRBV4-1

DNA: TGCAGCACCGGGACAGGCAATCAGCCCCAGCATTTT
CDR3: CSTGTGNQPQHF
size: .
D: TRBD1
J: TRBJ1-5
V: TRBV29-1

DNA: TGCAGCGCCTCGGAACAGACTGGAAACACCATATATTTT
CDR3: CSASEQTGNTIYF
size: few
D: .
J: TRBJ1-3
V: TRBV29-1

DNA: TGTGCCAGCAGTCCAGGCGTCGGTAATCAGCCCCAGCATTTT
CDR3: CASSPGVGNQPQHF
size: .
D: .
J: TRBJ1-5
V: TRBV6-5

DNA: TGCGCCAGCAGCTTGGTGAGAGACGAGACCCAGTACTTC
CDR3: CASSLVRDETQYF
size: .
D: .
J: TRBJ2-5
V: TRBV5-1

DNA: TGTGCCAGCAGCGCCGACGGAGTGGTTAATGAAAAACTGTTTTTT
CDR3: CASSADGVVNEKLFF
size: .
D: .
J: TRBJ1-4
V: TRBV9

DNA: TGTGCCAGCAGCTCTAGCGGGTTGAGCTCCTACAATGAGCAGTTCTTC
CDR3: CASSSSGLSSYNEQFF
size: .
D: TRBD2
J: TRBJ2-1
V: TRBV5-6

DNA: TGTGCCAGCACCCTGGAAGGAGAAGAGACCCAGTACTTC
CDR3: CASTLEGEETQYF
size: once
D: .
J: TRBJ2-5
V: TRBV2

DNA: TGTGCCAGCAGCTTGAGGAGTGGGACGAGTCCCTACGAGCAGTACTTC
CDR3: CASSLRSGTSPYEQYF
size: .
D: .
J: TRBJ2-7
V: TRBV5-4

DNA: TGTGCCAGCAGTTCAGGGACGGGAACCTACGAGCAGTACTTC
CDR3: CASSSGTGTYEQYF
size: .
D: .
J: TRBJ2-7
V: TRBV6-6

DNA: TGCAGCGCGAGGAAGGGGGCGGACACTGAAGCTTTCTTT
CDR3: CSARKGADTEAFF
size: .
D: TRBD1
J: TRBJ1-1
V: TRBV29-1

DNA: TGCAGCGTTGAAGGGGGACAGGGGGCGGATACGCAGTATTTT
CDR3: CSVEGGQGADTQYF
size: few
D: TRBD1
J: TRBJ2-3
V: TRBV29-1

DNA: TGTGCCTGGAGTACAGGGGGGGCCTACGAGCAGTACTTC
CDR3: CAWSTGGAYEQYF
size: .
D: .
J: TRBJ2-7
V: TRBV30

DNA: TGTGCCAGCAGCTTAGGGGGACAGGGGAACGAGCAGTACTTC
CDR3: CASSLGGQGNEQYF
size: .
D: TRBD1
J: TRBJ2-7
V: TRBV7-3

DNA: TGCGCCAGCAGCTTGTCCTACCTTAATCGGGAGCAGTACTTC
CDR3: CASSLSYLNREQYF
size: .
D: .
J: TRBJ2-7
V: TRBV5-1

DNA: TGCAGCGTTGAAGTCGCAGGGAGTCATCAGCCCCAGCATTTT
CDR3: CSVEVAGSHQPQHF
size: .
D: .
J: TRBJ1-5
V: TRBV29-1

DNA: TGTGCCAGTAGTATTGACGGCGGGGAGCTGTTTTTT
CDR3: CASSIDGGELFF
size: once
D: .
J: TRBJ2-2
V: TRBV19

DNA: TGCAGCGTTAGTGGCAGGGGTCCATCCGGGGAGCTGTTTTTT
CDR3: CSVSGRGPSGELFF
size: .
D: .
J: TRBJ2-2
V: TRBV29-1

DNA: TGTGCCAGCAGCCCCGGACAGATCCAAGAGACCCAGTACTTC
CDR3: CASSPGQIQETQYF
size: once
D: .
J: TRBJ2-5
V: TRBV9

DNA: TGTGCCAGTAGTAGACAGGGCTATGGCTACACCTTC
CDR3: CASSRQGYGYTF
size: few
D: TRBD1
J: TRBJ1-2
V: TRBV19

DNA: TGTGCCAGCAGTGAATATGTAACAGGCCCTGGCTACACCTTC
CDR3: CASSEYVTGPGYTF
size: .
D: .
J: TRBJ1-2
V: TRBV25-1

DNA: TGTGCCAGCAGTTCGGGTCAGTCCTACGAGCAGTACTTC
CDR3: CASSSGQSYEQYF
size: .
D: .
J: TRBJ2-7
V: TRBV28

DNA: TGCGCCAGCAGCTTGGCCAGGAACACCGGGGAGCTGTTTTTT
CDR3: CASSLARNTGELFF
size: few
D: .
J: TRBJ2-2
V: TRBV5-1

DNA: TGCGCCAGCAGCCAACAGGGGGTCTCCTACGAGCAGTACTTC
CDR3: CASSQQGVSYEQYF
size: .
D: TRBD1
J: TRBJ2-7
V: TRBV5-1

DNA: TGTGCCTGGAGGCTCGGGACAGGGACTTCACCCCTCCACTTT
CDR3: CAWRLGTGTSPLHF
size: .
D: TRBD1
J: TRBJ1-6
V: TRBV30

DNA: TGCGCCAGCAGCTTGCACAGCGGGGGGAGGGATACGCAGTATTTT
CDR3: CASSLHSGGRDTQYF
size: few
D: TRBD2
J: TRBJ2-3
V: TRBV5-1